This T cell receptor (beta chain) was sequenced for a study of T cell repertoires in ileal Crohn's disease. Background on the study: Surgery for a complication: stricturing in about 61%, penetrating in about 40%. About half of patients got postoperative therapy: approximately 12 thiopurines, approximately 17 anti-TNF.

Measured with immunoSEQ multiplex PCR; TCRdb has only the in-frame clones, and not every one. The sample holds roughly 20,000 clones, about three quarters seen once. Trimming removed 7 bases from V and 5 bases from J; junction bases left unmatched: 15. Germline lookup yields CDR1 SGDLS and CDR2 YYNGEE. CDR3 size: 15 residues. Time point here: neoterminal ileum biopsy at postoperative endoscopy, about 6 months after surgery. The specimen sequenced was ileal tissue. This sequence joins TRBV9 and TRBJ2-7; TRBD2 aligns across 7 bases. The receptor comes from an adult with Crohn's disease. The CDR3 sequence: CASGEWGGIKDEQYF. The CDR3 DNA reads TGTGCCAGCGGTGAATGGGGGGGTATTAAGGACGAGCAGTACTTC.